Below, 5 T cell receptor beta chains from the same sample are listed, as sequenced in a study of blood T cell repertoires in COVID-19 (dated by TCRdb to 2018 to 2021). Library preparation was by the immunoSEQ multiplex PCR assay. TCRdb provides this immuneACCESS table in a form limited to in-frame rearrangements. Some clones are lacking; in checked studies, under half of them reflect an unresolved V gene, and why the rest are absent is not known. The sample has about 25,000 clones on record, 81% of them singletons. The biggest ten clones account for around 50% of the sample. Specimen: peripheral blood. The source of these receptors is a man aged 45-65 years with active or convalescent COVID-19.

V and J are TRBV3-1 (or the pseudogene TRBV3-2) and TRBJ2-5; tentative D call: TRBD2 (5 bases). In germline, CDR1 is LGHDT, CDR2 YNNKEL (reference sequence). The length of the CDR3 is 14 residues. Trimming shortened V by 1 base and J by 0 bases, and 6 bases separated the two germline ends. The CDR3 is CASSQGRYQETQYF. CDR3 nucleotides: TGTGCCAGCAGCCAAGGGAGGTACCAAGAGACCCAGTACTTC.

The genes are TRBV6-5 and TRBJ2-1; TRBD1 is a possible D gene (6 bases). The CDR3 extends over 16 amino acids. Germline V CDR1 and CDR2: MNHEY, SVGAGI. V was shortened by 2 bases and J by 2 bases, with 13 bases between the two germline ends. As DNA, the CDR3 is TGTGCCAGCAGTTACAGGGACCGGGACACCTACAATGAGCAGTTCTTC. Translating it yields CASSYRDRDTYNEQFF.

Regarding this clone: The junction differs from germline at one of its ends, possibly a read error. J is TRBJ1-3 and V is TRBV3-1 (or the pseudogene TRBV3-2); D remains unclear. Germline CDR1 LGHDT, CDR2 YNNKEL (reference sequence). This CDR3 has 14 residues. The CDR3 nucleotides are TGTGCCAGCAGACAAGCCGTAGCAGGAAACACCATATATTTT. This sequence encodes CASRQAVAGNTIYF.

The J gene is TRBJ2-7, the V gene TRBV9; TRBD2 might be the D (5 bases). V lost 3 bases to trimming and J lost 5 bases, with 12 bases between them. Germline CDR1 is SGDLS and CDR2 is YYNGEE. CDR3 length equals 13 residues. The CDR3 reads CASSGPGSDEQYF. The DNA of the CDR3 is TGTGCCAGCAGCGGGCCGGGATCCGACGAGCAGTACTTC.

V and J are TRBV24-1 and TRBJ2-1, with 7 bases that match TRBD1. CDR1 and CDR2 from the germline V gene are KGHDR and SFDVKD. This CDR3 is 13 amino acids long. V shed 0 bases, J shed 10 bases, and the junction held 2 bases outside the gene matches. The DNA for the CDR3 is TGTGCCACCAGTGATTTGAAAGGGGGCGAGCAGTTCTTC. Its translation: CATSDLKGGEQFF.